This TCR beta chain was sequenced for a study of monozygotic twins with inflammatory bowel disease. TCRdb re-called the 5' RACE reads and catalogs CDR3 proteins one per entry, DNA excluded. The sample totals about 170,000 distinct CDR3 sequences. Sequencing was performed on blood. The sequence came from a human donor with ulcerative colitis or Crohn's disease, or a healthy co-twin of an affected twin (not recorded which).

CDR3 sequence reads: CSVDGGGPGDTQYF. The rearrangement joins TRBV29-1 to TRBJ2-3; lacking DNA, the TRBD2 call made by TCRdb goes unchecked. CDR1 SQVTM and CDR2 ANQGSEA come from the germline V gene. This CDR3 is 14 amino acids long.